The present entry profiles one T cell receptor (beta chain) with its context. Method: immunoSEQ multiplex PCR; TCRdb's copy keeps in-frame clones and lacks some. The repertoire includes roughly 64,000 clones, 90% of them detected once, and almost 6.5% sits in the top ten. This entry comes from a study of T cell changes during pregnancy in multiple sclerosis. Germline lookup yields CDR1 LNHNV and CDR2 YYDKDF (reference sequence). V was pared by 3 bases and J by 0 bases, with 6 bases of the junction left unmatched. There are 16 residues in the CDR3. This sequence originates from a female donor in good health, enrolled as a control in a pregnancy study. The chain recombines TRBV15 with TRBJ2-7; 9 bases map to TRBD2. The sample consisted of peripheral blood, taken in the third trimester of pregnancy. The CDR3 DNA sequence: TGTGCCACCAGCAGGGCTAGCGGGACCGACTCCTACGAGCAGTACTTC. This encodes CATSRASGTDSYEQYF. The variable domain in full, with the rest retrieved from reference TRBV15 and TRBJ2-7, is DAMVIQNPRYQVTQFGKPVTLSCSQTLNHNVMYWYQQKSSQAPKLLFHYYDKDFNNEADTPDNFQSRRPNTSFCFLDIRSPGLGDTAMYLCATSRASGTDSYEQYFGPGTRLTVT.